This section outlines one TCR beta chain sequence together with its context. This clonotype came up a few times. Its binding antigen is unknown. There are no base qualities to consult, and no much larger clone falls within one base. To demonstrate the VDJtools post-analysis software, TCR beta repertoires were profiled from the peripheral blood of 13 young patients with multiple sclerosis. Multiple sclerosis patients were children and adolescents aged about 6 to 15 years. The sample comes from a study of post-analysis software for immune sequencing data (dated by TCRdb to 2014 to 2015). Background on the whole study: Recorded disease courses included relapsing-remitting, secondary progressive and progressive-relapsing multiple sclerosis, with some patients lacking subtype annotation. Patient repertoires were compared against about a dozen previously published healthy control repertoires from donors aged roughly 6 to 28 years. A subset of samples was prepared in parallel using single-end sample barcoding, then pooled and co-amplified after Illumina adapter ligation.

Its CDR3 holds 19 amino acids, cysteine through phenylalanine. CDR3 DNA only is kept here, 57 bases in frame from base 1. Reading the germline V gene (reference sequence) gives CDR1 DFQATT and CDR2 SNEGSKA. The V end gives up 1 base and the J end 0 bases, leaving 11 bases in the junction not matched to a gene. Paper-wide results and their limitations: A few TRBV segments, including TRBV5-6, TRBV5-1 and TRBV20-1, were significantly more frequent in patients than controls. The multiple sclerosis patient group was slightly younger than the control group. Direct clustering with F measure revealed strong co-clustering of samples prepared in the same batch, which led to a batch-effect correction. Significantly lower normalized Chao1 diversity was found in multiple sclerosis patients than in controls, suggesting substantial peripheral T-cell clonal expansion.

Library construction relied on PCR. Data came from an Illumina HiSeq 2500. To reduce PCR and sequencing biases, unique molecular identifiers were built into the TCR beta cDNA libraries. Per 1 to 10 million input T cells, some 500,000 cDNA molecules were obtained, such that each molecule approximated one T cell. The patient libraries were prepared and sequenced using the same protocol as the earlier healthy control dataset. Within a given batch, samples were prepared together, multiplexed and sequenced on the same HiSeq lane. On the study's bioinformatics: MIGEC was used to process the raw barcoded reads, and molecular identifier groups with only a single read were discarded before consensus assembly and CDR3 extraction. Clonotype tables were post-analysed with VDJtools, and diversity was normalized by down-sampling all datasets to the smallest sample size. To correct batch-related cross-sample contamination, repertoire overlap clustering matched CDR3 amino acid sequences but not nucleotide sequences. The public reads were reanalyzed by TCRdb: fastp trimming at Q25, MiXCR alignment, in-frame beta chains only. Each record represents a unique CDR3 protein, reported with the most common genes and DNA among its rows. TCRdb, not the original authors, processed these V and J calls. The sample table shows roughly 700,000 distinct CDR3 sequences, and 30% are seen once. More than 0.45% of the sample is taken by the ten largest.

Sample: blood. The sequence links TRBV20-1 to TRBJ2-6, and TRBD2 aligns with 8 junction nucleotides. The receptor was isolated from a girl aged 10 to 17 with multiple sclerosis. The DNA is TGCAGTGCTAGAGTCAGAATGACTAGCGACGTCTCTGGGGCCAACGTCCTGACTTTC. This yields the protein CSARVRMTSDVSGANVLTF.